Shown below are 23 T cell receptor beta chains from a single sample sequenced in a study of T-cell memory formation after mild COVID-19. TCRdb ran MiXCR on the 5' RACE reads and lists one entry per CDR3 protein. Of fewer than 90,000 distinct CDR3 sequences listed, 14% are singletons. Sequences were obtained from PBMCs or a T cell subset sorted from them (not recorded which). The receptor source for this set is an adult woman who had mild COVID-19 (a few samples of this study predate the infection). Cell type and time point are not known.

The CDR3 loop is CASSAPYGEQFF. The CDR3 DNA sequence: TGTGCCAGCAGCGCTCCTTATGGTGAGCAGTTCTTC. The genes are TRBV7-9 and TRBJ2-1; D ambiguous. CDR1 and CDR2 from the germline V gene are SEHNR and FQNEAQ (reference sequence). V was cut by 5 bases and J by 9 bases, with 11 bases left in between. This CDR3 contains 12 residues.

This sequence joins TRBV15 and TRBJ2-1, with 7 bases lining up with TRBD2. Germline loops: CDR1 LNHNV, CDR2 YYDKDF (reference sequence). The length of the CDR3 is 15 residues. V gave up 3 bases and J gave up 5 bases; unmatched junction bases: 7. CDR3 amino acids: CATSRASGSHNEQFF. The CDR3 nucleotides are TGTGCCACCAGCAGGGCTAGCGGATCTCACAATGAGCAGTTCTTC.

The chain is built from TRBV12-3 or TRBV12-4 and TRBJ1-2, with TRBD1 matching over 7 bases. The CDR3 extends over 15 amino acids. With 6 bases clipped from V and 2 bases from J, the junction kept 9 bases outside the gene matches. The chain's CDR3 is CASSQHDRVNYGYTF. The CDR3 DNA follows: TGTGCCAGCAGCCAACATGACAGGGTGAACTATGGCTACACCTTC.

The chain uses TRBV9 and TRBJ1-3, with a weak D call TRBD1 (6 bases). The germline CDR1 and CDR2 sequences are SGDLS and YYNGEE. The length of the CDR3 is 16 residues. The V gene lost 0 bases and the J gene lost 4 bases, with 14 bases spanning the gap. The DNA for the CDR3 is TGTGCCAGCAGCGTAGTAGGGGGGCCGGCAGGAAACACCATATATTTT. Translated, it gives CASSVVGGPAGNTIYF.

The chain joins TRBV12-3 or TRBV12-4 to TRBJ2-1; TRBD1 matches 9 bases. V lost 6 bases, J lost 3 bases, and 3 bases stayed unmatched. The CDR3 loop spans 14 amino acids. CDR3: CASRSDRGYNEQFF. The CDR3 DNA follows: TGTGCCAGCAGATCGGACAGGGGCTACAATGAGCAGTTCTTC.

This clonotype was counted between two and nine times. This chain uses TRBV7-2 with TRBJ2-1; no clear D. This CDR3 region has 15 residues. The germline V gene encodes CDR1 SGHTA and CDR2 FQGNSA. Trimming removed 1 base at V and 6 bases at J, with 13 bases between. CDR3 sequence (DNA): TGTGCCAGCAGCTTAGATGGGCTAGGAAGCAATGAGCAGTTCTTC. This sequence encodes CASSLDGLGSNEQFF.

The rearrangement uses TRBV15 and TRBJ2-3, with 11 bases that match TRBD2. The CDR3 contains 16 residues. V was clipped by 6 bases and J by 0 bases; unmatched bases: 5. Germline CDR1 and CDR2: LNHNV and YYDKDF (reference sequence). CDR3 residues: CATRRLAGPSTDTQYF. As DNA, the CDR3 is TGTGCCACCAGGCGACTAGCGGGACCTAGCACAGATACGCAGTATTTT. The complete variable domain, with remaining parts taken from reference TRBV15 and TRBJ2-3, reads DAMVIQNPRYQVTQFGKPVTLSCSQTLNHNVMYWYQQKSSQAPKLLFHYYDKDFNNEADTPDNFQSRRPNTSFCFLDIRSPGLGDTAMYLCATRRLAGPSTDTQYFGPGTRLTVL.

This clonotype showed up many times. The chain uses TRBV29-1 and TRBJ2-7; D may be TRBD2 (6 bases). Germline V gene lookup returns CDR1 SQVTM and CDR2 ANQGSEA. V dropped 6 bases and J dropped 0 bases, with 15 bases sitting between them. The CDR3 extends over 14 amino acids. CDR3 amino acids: CSVAGTLSSYEQYF. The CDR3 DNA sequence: TGCAGCGTCGCGGGGACTCTCAGCTCCTACGAGCAGTACTTC.

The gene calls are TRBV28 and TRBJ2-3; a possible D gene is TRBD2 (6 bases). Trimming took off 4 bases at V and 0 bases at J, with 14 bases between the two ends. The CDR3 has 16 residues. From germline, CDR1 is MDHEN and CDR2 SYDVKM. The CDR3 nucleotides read TGTGCCAGCAGTTCAGGACTACCCCCTAGCACAGATACGCAGTATTTT. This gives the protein CASSSGLPPSTDTQYF.

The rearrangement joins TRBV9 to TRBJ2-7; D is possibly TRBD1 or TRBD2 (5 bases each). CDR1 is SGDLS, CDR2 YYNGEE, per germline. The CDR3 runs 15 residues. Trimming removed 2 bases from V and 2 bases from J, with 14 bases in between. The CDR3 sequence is CASSVDRDPTYEQYF. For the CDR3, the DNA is TGTGCCAGCAGCGTGGACCGGGACCCCACCTACGAGCAGTACTTC.

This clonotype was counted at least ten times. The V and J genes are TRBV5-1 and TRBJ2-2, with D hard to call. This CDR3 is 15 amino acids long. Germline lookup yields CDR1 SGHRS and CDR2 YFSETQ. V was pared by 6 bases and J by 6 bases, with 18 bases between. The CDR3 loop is CASTKEPPLAGELFF. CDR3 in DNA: TGCGCCAGCACCAAAGAACCCCCGTTGGCCGGGGAGCTGTTTTTT.

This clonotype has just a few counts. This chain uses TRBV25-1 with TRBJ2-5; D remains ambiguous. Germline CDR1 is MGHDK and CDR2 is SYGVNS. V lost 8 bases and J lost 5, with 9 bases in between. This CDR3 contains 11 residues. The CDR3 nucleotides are TGTGCCAGCGGTCCCTATGAGACCCAGTACTTC. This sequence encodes CASGPYETQYF.

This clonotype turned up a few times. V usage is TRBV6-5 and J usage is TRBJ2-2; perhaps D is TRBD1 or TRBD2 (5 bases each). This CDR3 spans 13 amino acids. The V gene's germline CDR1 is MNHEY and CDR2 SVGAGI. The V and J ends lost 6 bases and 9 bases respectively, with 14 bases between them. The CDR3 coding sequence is TGTGCCAGCAGCCCCCTCCGGGACCGGGAGCTGTTTTTT. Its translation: CASSPLRDRELFF.

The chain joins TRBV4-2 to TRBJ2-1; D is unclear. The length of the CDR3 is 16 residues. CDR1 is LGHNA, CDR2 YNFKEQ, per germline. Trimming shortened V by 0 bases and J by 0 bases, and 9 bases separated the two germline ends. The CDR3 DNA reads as TGTGCCAGCAGCCAAGATGGGCAAAGCTCCTACAATGAGCAGTTCTTC. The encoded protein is CASSQDGQSSYNEQFF.

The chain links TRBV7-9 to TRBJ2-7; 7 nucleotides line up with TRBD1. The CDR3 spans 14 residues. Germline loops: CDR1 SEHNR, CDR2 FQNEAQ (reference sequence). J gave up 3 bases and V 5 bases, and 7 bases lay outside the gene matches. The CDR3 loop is CASSARDRYYEQYF. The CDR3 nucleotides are TGTGCCAGCAGCGCCCGGGACAGATACTACGAGCAGTACTTC.

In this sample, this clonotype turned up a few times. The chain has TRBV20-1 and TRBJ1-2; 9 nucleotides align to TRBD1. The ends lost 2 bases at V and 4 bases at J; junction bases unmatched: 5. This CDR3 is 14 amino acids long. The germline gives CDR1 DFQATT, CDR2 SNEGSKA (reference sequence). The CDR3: CSARLTGGPYGYTF. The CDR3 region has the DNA TGCAGTGCTAGATTGACAGGGGGTCCCTATGGCTACACCTTC.

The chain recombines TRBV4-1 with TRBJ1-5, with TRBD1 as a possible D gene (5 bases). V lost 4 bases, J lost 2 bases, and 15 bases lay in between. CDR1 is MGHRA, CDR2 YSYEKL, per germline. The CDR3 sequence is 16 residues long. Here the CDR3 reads CASSPGPGLGNQPQHF. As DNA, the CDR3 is TGCGCCAGCAGCCCCGGGCCAGGGTTAGGCAATCAGCCCCAGCATTTT.

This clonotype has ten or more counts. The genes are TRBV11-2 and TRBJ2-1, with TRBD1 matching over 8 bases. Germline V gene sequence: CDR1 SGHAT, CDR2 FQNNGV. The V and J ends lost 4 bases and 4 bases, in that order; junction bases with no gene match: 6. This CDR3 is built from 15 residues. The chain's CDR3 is CASSSRDRLYNEQFF. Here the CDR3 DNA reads TGTGCCAGCAGCTCCCGGGACAGGCTGTACAATGAGCAGTTCTTC. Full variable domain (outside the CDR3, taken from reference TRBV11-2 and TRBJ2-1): EAGVAQSPRYKIIEKRQSVAFWCNPISGHATLYWYQQILGQGPKLLIQFQNNGVVDDSQLPKDRFSAERLKGVDSTLKIQPAKLEDSAVYLCASSSRDRLYNEQFFGPGTRLTVL.

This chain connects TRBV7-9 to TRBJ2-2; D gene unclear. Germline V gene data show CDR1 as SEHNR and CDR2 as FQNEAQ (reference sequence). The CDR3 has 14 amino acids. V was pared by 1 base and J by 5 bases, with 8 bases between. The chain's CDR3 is CASSLVFGTGELFF. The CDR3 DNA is TGTGCCAGCAGCTTAGTATTTGGGACCGGGGAGCTGTTTTTT.

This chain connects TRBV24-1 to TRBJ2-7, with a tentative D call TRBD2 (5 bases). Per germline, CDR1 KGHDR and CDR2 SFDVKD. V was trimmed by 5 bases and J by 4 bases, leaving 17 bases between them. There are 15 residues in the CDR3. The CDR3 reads CATSGGYLGEYEQYF. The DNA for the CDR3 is TGTGCCACCAGTGGAGGGTACCTCGGGGAATACGAGCAGTACTTC.

The CDR3 DNA reads as TGTGCCAGCAGTGACTCGAATGTGGGGCAGGTAGATAATGAGCAGTTCTTC. Translated: CASSDSNVGQVDNEQFF. J is TRBJ2-1 and V is TRBV6-4, with D perhaps TRBD1 (5 bases). CDR1 MRHNA and CDR2 SNTAGT come from the germline V gene. V was cut by 0 bases and J by 7 bases, with 19 bases left in between. CDR3 size: 17 residues.

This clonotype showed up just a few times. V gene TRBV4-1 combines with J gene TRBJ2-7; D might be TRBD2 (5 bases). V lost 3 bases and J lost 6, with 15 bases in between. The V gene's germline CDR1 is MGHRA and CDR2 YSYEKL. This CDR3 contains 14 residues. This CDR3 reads CASSHAGSVSEQYF. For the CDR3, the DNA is TGCGCCAGCAGCCACGCGGGTTCGGTATCCGAGCAGTACTTC.

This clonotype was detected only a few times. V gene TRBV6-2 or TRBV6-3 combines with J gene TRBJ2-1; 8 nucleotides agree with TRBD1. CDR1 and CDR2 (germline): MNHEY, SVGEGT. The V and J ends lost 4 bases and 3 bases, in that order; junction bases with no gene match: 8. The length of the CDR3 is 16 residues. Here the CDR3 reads CASSSPDRGHYNEQFF. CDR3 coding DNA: TGTGCCAGCAGTTCTCCTGACAGGGGCCACTACAATGAGCAGTTCTTC.